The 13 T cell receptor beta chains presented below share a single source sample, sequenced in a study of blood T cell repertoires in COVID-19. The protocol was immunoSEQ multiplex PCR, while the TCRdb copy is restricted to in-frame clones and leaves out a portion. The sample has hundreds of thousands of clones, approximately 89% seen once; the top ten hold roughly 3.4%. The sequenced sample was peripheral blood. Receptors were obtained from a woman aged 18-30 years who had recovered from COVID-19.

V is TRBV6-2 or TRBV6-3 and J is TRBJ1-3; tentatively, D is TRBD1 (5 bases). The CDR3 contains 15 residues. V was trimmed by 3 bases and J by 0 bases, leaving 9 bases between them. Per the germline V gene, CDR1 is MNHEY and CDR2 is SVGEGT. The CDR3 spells CASSYGQISGNTIYF. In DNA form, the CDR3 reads TGTGCCAGCAGTTATGGACAAATCTCTGGAAACACCATATATTTT.

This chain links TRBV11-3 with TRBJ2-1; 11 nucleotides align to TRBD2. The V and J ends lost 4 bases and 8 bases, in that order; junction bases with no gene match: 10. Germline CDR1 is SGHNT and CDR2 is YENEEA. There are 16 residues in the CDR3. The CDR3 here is CASSSGVAGGRYEQFF. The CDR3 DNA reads TGTGCCAGCAGCTCGGGGGTAGCGGGAGGGAGGTATGAGCAGTTCTTC.

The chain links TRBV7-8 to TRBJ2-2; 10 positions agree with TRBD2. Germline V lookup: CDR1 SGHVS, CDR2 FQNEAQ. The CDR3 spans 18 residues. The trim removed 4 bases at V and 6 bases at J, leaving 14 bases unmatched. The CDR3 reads CASSSRNLAGGGSGELFF. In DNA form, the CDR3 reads TGTGCCAGCAGCTCACGTAACTTAGCGGGAGGTGGATCCGGGGAGCTGTTTTTT.

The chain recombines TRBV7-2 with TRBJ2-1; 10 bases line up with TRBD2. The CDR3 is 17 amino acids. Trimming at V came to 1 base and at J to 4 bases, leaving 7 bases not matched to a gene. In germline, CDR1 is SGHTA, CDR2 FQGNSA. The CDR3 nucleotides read TGTGCCAGCAGCTTAGTAGGCACTAGCGGGACTTACAATGAGCAGTTCTTC. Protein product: CASSLVGTSGTYNEQFF. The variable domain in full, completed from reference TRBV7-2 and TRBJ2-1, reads GAGVSQSPSNKVTEKGKDVELRCDPISGHTALYWYRQSLGQGLEFLIYFQGNSAPDKSGLPSDRFSAERTGGSVSTLTIQRTQQEDSAVYLCASSLVGTSGTYNEQFFGPGTRLTVL.

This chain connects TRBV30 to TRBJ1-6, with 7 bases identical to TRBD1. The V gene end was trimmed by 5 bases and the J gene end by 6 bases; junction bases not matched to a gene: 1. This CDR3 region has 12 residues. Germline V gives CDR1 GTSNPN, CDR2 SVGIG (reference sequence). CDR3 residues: CAWDRANSPLHF. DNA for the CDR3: TGTGCCTGGGACAGGGCTAATTCACCCCTCCACTTT.

CDR3 region: CASSSQWERGTGELFF. The CDR3 nucleotides read TGTGCCAGCAGTTCCCAATGGGAGAGGGGGACCGGGGAGCTGTTTTTT. The chain links TRBV6-5 to TRBJ2-2; a possible D gene is TRBD1 (6 bases). Germline loops: CDR1 MNHEY, CDR2 SVGAGI. The CDR3 contains 16 residues. Trimming cost V 4 bases and J 5 bases, with 17 bases left between them.

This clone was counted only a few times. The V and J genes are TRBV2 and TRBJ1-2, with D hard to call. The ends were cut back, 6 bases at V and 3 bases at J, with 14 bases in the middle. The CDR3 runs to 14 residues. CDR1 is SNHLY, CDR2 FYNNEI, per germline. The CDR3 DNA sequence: TGTGCCAGCAGCCCTCGGGGTGAAGACTATGGCTACACCTTC. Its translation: CASSPRGEDYGYTF.

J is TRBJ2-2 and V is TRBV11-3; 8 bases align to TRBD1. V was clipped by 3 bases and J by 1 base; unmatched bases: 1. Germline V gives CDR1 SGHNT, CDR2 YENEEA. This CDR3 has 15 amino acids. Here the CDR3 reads CASSFGQGNTGELFF. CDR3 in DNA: TGTGCCAGCAGCTTCGGACAGGGGAACACCGGGGAGCTGTTTTTT.

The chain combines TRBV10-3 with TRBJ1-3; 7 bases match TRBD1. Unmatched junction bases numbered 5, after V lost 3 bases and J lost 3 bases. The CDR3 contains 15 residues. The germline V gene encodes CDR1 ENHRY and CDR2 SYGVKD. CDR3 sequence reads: CAISDGDSFGNTIYF. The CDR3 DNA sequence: TGTGCCATCAGTGACGGGGACAGCTTTGGAAACACCATATATTTT.

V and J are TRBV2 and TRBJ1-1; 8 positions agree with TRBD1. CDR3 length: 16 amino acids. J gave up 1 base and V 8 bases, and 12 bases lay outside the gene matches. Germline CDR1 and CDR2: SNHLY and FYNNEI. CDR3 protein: CASQGAVGAGNTEAFF. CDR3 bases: TGTGCCAGCCAGGGGGCGGTCGGGGCGGGGAACACTGAAGCTTTCTTT.

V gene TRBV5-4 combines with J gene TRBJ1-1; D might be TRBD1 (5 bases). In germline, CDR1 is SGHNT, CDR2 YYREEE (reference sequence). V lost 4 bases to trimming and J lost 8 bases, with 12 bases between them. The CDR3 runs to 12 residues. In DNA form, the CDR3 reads TGTGCCAGCAGCCCCCGAGGACAAGAAGCTTTCTTT. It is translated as CASSPRGQEAFF.

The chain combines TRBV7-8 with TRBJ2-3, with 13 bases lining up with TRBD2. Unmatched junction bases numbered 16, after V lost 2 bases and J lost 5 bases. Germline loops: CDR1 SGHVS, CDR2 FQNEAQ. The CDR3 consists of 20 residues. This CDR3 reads CASSLWRRGTSGMGGDTQYF. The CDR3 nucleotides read TGTGCCAGCAGCTTATGGAGGAGGGGGACTAGCGGGATGGGAGGAGATACGCAGTATTTT.

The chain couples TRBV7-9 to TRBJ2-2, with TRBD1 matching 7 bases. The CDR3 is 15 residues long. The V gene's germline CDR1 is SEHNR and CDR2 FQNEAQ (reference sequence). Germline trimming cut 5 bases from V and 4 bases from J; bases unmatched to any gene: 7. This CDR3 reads CASSPLQGSTGELFF. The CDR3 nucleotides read TGTGCCAGCAGCCCGCTACAGGGGTCCACCGGGGAGCTGTTTTTT.